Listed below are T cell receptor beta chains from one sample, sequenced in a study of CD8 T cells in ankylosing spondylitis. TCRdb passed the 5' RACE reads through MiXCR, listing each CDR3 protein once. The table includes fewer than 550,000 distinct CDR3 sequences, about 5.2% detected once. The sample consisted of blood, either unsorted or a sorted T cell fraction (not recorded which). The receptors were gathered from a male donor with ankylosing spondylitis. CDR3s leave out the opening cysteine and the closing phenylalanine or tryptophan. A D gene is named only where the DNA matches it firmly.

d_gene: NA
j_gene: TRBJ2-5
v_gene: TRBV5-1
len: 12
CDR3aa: ASTPDPHGETQY

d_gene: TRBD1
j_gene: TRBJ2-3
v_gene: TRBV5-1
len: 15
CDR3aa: ASRKAPGQGTPDTQY

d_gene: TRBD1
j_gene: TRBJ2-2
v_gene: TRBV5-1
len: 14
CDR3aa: ASSLTTGGWTGELF

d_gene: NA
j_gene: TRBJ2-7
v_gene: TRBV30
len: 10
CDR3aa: AWSEWGYEQY

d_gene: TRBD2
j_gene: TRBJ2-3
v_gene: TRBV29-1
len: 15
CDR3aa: SVGAVLAGANTDTQY

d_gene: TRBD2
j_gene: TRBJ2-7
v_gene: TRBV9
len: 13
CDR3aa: ASSVGASGDYEQY

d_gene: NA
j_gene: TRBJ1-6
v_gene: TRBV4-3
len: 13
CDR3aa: ASSQDGAGYSPLH

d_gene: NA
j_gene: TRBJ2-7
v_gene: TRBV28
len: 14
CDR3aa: ASSPTGRPARYEQY

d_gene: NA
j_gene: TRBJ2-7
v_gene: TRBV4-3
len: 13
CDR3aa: ASSQGRTGTYEQY

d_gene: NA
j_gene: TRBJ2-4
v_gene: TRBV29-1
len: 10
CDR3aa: SVDIGGNIQY

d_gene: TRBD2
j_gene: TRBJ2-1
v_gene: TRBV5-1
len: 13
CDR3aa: ASSVSGVAYNEQF

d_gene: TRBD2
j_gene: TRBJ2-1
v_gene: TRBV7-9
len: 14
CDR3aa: ASSLIEGLALDEQF

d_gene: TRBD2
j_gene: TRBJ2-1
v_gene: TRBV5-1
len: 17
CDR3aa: ASSLGGLAGTGSYNEQF

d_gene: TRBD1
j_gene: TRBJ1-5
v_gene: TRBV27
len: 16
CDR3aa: ASSPIGRGGLSNQPQH

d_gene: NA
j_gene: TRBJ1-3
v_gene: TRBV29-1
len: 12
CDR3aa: SVAPSSSGNTIY

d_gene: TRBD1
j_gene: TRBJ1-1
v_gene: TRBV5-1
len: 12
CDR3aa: ASSWGDSRSEAF

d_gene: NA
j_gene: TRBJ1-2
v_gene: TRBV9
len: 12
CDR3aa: ASSVDTGFYGYT